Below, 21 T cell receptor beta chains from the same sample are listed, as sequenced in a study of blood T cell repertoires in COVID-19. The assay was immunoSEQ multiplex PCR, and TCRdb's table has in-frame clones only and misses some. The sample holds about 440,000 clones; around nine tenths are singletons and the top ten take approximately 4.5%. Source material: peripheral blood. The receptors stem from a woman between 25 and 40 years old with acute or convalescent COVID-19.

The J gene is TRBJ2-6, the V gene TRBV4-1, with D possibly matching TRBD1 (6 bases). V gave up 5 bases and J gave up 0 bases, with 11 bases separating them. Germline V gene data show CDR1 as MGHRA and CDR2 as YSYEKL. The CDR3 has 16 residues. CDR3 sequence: CASSGRQVSGANVLTF. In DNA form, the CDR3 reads TGCGCCAGCAGCGGACGACAGGTCTCTGGGGCCAACGTCCTGACTTTC.

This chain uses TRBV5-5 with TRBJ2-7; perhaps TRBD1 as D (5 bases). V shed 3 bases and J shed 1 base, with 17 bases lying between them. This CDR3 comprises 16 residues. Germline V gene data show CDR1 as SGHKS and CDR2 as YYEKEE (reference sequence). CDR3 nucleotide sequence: TGTGCCAGCAGCTCCCTCGTGGCAGGGCCTTCCTACGAGCAGTACTTC. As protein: CASSSLVAGPSYEQYF.

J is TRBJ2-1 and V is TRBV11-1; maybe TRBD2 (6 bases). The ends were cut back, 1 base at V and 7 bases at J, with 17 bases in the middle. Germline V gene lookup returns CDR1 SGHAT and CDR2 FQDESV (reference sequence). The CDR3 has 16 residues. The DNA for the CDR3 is TGTGCCAGCAGCTTAGGTCCCGGGGGAGGTAGGAATGAGCAGTTCTTC. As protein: CASSLGPGGGRNEQFF.

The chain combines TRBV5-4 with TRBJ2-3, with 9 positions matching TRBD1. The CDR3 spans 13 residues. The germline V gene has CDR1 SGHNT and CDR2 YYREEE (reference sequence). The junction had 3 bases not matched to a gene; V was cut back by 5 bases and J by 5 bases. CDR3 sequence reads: CASSPDRGDTQYF. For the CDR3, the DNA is TGTGCCAGCAGTCCGGACAGGGGAGATACGCAGTATTTT. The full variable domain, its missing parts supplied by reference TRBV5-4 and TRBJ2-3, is ETGVTQSPTHLIKTRGQQVTLRCSSQSGHNTVSWYQQALGQGPQFIFQYYREEENGRGNFPPRFSGLQFPNYSSELNVNALELDDSALYLCASSPDRGDTQYFGPGTRLTVL.

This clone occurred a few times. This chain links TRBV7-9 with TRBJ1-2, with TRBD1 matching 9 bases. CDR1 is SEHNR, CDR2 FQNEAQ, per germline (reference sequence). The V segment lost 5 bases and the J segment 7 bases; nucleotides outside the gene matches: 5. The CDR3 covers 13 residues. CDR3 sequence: CASSLGTGFGYTF. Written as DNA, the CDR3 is TGTGCCAGCAGCCTGGGGACAGGGTTTGGCTACACCTTC. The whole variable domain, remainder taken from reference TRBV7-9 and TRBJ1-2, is DTGVSQNPRHKITKRGQNVTFRCDPISEHNRLYWYRQTLGQGPEFLTYFQNEAQLEKSRLLSDRFSAERPKGSFSTLEIQRTEQGDSAMYLCASSLGTGFGYTFGSGTRLTVV.

The CDR3 DNA reads as TGTGCCAGCAGTGCACCCAGGTCAGCCTCCTACGAGCAGTACTTC. Protein sequence: CASSAPRSASYEQYF. The chain uses TRBV2 and TRBJ2-7; D is ambiguous. The germline gives CDR1 SNHLY, CDR2 FYNNEI. The CDR3 covers 15 residues. Trimming took 4 bases from V and 0 from J, leaving 13 bases between them.

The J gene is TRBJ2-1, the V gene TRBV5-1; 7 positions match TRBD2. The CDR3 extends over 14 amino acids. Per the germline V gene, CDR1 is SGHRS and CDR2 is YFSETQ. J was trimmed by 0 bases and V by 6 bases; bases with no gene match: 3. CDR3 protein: CASTPGGSYNEQFF. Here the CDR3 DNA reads TGCGCCAGCACCCCGGGGGGCTCCTACAATGAGCAGTTCTTC.

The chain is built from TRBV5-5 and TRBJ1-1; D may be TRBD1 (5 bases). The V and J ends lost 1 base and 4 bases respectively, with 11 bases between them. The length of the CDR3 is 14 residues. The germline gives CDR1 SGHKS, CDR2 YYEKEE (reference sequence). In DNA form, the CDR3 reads TGTGCCAGCAGCTTGCGGGGGAGCGGCACTGAAGCTTTCTTT. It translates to CASSLRGSGTEAFF.

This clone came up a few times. CDR3 loop: CASSPEFAGQNGYTF. CDR3 nucleotide sequence: TGTGCCAGCAGCCCCGAATTTGCGGGACAGAATGGCTACACCTTC. V gene TRBV5-6 combines with J gene TRBJ1-2; 7 nucleotides match TRBD1. After removal of 4 bases from V and 6 bases from J, the junction contained 12 bases not matched to a gene. The CDR3 is 15 residues long. Germline CDR1 SGHDT, CDR2 YYEEEE.

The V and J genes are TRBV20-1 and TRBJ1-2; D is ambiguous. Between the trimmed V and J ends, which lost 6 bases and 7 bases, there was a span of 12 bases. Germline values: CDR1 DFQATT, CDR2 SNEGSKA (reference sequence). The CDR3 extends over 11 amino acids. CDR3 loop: CSATIRRGYTF. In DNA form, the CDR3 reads TGCAGTGCCACAATCCGTCGTGGCTACACCTTC.

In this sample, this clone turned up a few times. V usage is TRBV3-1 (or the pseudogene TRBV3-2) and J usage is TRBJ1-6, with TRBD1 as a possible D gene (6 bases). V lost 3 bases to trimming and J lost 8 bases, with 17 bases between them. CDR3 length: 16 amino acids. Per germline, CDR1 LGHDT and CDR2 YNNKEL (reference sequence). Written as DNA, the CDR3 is TGTGCCAGCAGCCACCAACCGGGACAACGAGATTCACCCCTCCACTTT. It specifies CASSHQPGQRDSPLHF.

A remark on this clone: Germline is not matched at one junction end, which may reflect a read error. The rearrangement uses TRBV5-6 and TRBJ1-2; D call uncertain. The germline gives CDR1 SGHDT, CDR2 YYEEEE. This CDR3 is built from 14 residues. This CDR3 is CASSLARGIYGHTF. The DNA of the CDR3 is TGTGCCAGCAGCTTGGCCCGAGGGATCTATGGCCACACCTTC.

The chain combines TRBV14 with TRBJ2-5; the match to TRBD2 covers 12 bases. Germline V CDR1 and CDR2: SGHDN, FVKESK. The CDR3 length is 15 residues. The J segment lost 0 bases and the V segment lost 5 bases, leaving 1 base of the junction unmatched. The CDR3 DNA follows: TGTGCCAGCAGCGGGACTAGCGGGTACCAAGAGACCCAGTACTTC. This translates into CASSGTSGYQETQYF.

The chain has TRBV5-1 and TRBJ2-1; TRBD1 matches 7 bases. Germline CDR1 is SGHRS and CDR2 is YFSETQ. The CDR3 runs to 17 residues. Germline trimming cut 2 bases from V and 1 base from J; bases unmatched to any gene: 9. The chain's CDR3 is CASSFNADRASYNEQFF. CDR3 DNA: TGCGCCAGCAGCTTCAATGCCGACAGGGCGTCCTACAATGAGCAGTTCTTC.

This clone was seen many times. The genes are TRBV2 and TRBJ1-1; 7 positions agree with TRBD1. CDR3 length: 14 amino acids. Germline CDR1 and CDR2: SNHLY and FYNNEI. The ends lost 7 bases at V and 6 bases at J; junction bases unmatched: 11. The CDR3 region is CASIRTGVGSEAFF. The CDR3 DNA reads TGTGCCAGCATCCGCACAGGGGTTGGATCTGAAGCTTTCTTT.

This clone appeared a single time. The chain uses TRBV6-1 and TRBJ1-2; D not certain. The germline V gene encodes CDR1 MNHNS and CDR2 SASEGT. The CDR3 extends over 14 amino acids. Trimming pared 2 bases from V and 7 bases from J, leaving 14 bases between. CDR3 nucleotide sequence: TGTGCCAGCAGTGAATTACCAGATGCTTTTGGCTACACCTTC. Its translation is CASSELPDAFGYTF.

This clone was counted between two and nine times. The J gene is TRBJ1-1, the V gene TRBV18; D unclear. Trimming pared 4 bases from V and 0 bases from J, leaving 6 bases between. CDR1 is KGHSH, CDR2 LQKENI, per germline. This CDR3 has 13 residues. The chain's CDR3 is CASSHGVNTEAFF. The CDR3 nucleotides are TGTGCCAGCTCACACGGAGTGAACACTGAAGCTTTCTTT.

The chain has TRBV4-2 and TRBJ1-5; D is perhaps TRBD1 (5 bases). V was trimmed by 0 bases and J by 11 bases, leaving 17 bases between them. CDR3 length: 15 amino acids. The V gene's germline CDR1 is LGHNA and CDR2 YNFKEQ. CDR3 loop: CASSQDLAGLGAQHF. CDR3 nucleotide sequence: TGTGCCAGCAGCCAAGATTTGGCGGGGCTAGGGGCCCAGCATTTT.

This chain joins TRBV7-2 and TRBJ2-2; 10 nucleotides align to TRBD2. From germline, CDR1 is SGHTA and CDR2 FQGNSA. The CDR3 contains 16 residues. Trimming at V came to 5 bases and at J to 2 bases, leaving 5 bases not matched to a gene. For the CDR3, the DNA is TGTGCCAGCAGCCCTAGCGGGGGCCGTAACACCGGGGAGCTGTTTTTT. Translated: CASSPSGGRNTGELFF.

The CDR3 reads CASSPRDSKNIQYF. The CDR3 DNA sequence: TGCGCCAGCAGCCCCCGGGACAGCAAAAACATTCAGTACTTC. This chain links TRBV5-1 with TRBJ2-4; 7 bases map to TRBD1. V lost 4 bases to trimming and J lost 3 bases; unmatched junction nucleotides: 4. CDR1 is SGHRS, CDR2 YFSETQ, per germline. CDR3 length equals 14 residues.

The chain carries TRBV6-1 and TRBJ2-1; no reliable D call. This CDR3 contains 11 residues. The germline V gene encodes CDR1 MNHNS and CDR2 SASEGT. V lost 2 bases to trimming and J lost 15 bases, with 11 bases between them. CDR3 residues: CASSERSRLFF. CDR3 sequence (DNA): TGTGCCAGCAGTGAACGGAGTAGATTGTTCTTC.